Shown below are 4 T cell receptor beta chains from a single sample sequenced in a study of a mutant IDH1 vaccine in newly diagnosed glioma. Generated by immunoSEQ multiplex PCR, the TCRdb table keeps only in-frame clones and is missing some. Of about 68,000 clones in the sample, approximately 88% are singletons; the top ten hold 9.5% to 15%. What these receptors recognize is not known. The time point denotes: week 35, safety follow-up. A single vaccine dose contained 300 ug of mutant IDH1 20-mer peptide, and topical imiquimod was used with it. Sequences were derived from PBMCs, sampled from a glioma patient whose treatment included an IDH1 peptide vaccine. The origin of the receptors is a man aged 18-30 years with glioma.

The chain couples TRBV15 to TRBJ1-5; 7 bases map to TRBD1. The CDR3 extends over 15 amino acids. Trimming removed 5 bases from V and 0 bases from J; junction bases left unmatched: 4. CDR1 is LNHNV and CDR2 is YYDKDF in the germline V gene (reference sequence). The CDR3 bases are TGTGCCACCAGCGTCGGGACAGCTAGCAATCAGCCCCAGCATTTT. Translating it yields CATSVGTASNQPQHF.

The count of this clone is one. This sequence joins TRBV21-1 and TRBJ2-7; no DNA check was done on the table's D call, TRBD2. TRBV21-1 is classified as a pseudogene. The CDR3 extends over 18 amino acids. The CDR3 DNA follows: TGTGCCAGCAGCACTGCCGGGACTAGCGGGGGCCCCGTCTACGAGCAGTACTTC. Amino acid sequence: CASSTAGTSGGPVYEQYF.

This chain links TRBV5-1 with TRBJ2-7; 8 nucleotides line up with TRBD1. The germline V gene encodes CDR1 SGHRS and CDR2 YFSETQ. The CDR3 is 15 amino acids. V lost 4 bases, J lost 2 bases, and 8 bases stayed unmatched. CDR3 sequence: CASSLRQGQTYEQYF. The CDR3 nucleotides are TGCGCCAGCAGCCTCAGACAGGGGCAAACCTACGAGCAGTACTTC.

The CDR3 nucleotides read TGTGCCAGCTCGAGCTTTGAGGTTAACTATGGCTACACCTTC. Protein sequence: CASSSFEVNYGYTF. The chain employs TRBV18 and TRBJ1-2; D is undetermined. Germline CDR1 is KGHSH and CDR2 is LQKENI. V lost 6 bases and J 1 base, leaving 12 bases between the germline ends. This CDR3 comprises 14 residues. Based on the CDR3 plus reference TRBV18 and TRBJ1-2, the full variable domain is NAGVMQNPRHLVRRRGQEARLRCSPMKGHSHVYWYRQLPEEGLKFMVYLQKENIIDESGMPKERFSAEFPKEGPSILRIQQVVRGDSAAYFCASSSFEVNYGYTFGSGTRLTVV.